A selection of T cell receptor beta chains follows, all from one sample in a study of blood T cell repertoires in COVID-19. Clones were read by immunoSEQ multiplex PCR, and TCRdb kept only the in-frame ones, dropping some. The sample has around 300,000 clones; 80% to 90% are singletons. Sequences were obtained from peripheral blood. The receptors here all came from a woman between 40 and 55 years old with acute or convalescent COVID-19. Each CDR3 is given with its conserved first and last residue. A D gene is named only where the DNA matches it firmly. Rows give clone size only sometimes, using once, few, many, or a class for an expanded clone.

D: -
V: TRBV19
size: -
J: TRBJ1-5
DNA: TGTGCCAGTAGTATAGTGAGTCAGCCCCAGCATTTT
CDR3: CASSIVSQPQHF

D: -
V: TRBV7-8
size: -
J: TRBJ2-3
DNA: TGTGCCAGCAGCTTAGCGATAGGCACAGATACGCAGTATTTT
CDR3: CASSLAIGTDTQYF

D: TRBD2
V: TRBV7-6
size: once
J: TRBJ2-3
DNA: TGTGCCAGCAGCACGAAGCGGGGGGGCTTACCGGGCACAGATACGCAGTATTTT
CDR3: CASSTKRGGLPGTDTQYF

D: -
V: TRBV2
size: once
J: TRBJ1-4
DNA: TGTGCCAGCAGTGAGCTTCGCAGGGCCAGAGGCGAAAAACTGTTTTTT
CDR3: CASSELRRARGEKLFF

D: -
V: TRBV9
size: once
J: TRBJ1-3
DNA: TGTGCCAGCAGCGTAGGAGGGACACGGAGCTCTGGAAACACCATATATTTT
CDR3: CASSVGGTRSSGNTIYF

D: -
V: TRBV19
size: -
J: TRBJ1-1
DNA: TGTGCCAGTACCCTACCCGGACGGAGGATCACTGAAGCTTTCTTT
CDR3: CASTLPGRRITEAFF

D: TRBD2
V: TRBV19
size: -
J: TRBJ2-5
DNA: TGTGCCAGTAGTAATAGCGGGGGGGTGTTAGAGACCCAGTACTTC
CDR3: CASSNSGGVLETQYF

D: TRBD2
V: TRBV11-2
size: -
J: TRBJ2-3
DNA: TGTGCCAGCAGCCCGAGGGCTAGCGGGAGTCCAGATACGCAGTATTTT
CDR3: CASSPRASGSPDTQYF

D: TRBD1
V: TRBV27
size: -
J: TRBJ1-1
DNA: TGTGCCAGCAGTCTAATCCCGGGACAGGGCATGAACACTGAAGCTTTCTTT
CDR3: CASSLIPGQGMNTEAFF

D: -
V: TRBV19
size: -
J: TRBJ1-2
DNA: TGTGCCAGTTCCCCGGACAGAAACTATGGCTACACCTTC
CDR3: CASSPDRNYGYTF

D: -
V: TRBV30
size: -
J: TRBJ1-1
DNA: TGTGCCTGGAGTGACCAGGGCAACCTGAACACTGAAGCTTTCTTT
CDR3: CAWSDQGNLNTEAFF

D: -
V: TRBV30
size: -
J: TRBJ2-3
DNA: TGTGCCTGGAGCCTTAAGGCGGGCACAGATACGCAGTATTTT
CDR3: CAWSLKAGTDTQYF

D: TRBD1
V: TRBV6-5
size: few
J: TRBJ1-4
DNA: TGTGCCAGCAGTCACCAGACAGGGGGAGAAAAACTGTTTTTT
CDR3: CASSHQTGGEKLFF

D: TRBD1
V: TRBV6-5
size: -
J: TRBJ1-1
DNA: TGTGCCAGCAGGGACAGGGCGGACACTGAAGCTTTCTTT
CDR3: CASRDRADTEAFF

D: TRBD1
V: TRBV2
size: -
J: TRBJ1-5
DNA: TGTGCCACTCACCCCGGACAGGTCGATCAGCCCCAGCATTTT
CDR3: CATHPGQVDQPQHF

D: TRBD1
V: TRBV7-2
size: few
J: TRBJ1-6
DNA: TGTGCCAGCAGCTTAGGGAGACAGGGTAGTTCACCCCTCCACTTT
CDR3: CASSLGRQGSSPLHF

D: TRBD1
V: TRBV19
size: -
J: TRBJ1-2
DNA: TGTGCCAGTAGTACCACAAGACAGGGTTATGGCTACACCTTC
CDR3: CASSTTRQGYGYTF

D: -
V: TRBV25-1
size: few
J: TRBJ1-3
DNA: TGTGCCAGCATCTCCGGAAACACCATATATTTT
CDR3: CASISGNTIYF

D: -
V: TRBV2
size: -
J: TRBJ2-3
DNA: TGTGCCAGCACAGAACAGCACACAGATACGCAGTATTTT
CDR3: CASTEQHTDTQYF

D: TRBD1
V: TRBV6-6
size: -
J: TRBJ1-5
DNA: TGTGCCAGCAGTTACCTGACAGGGAGTAGTAATCAGCCCCAGCATTTT
CDR3: CASSYLTGSSNQPQHF

D: -
V: TRBV19
size: once
J: TRBJ1-4
DNA: TGTGCCAGTAGTATCGGGGGATCTCCGACTAATGAAAAACTGTTTTTT
CDR3: CASSIGGSPTNEKLFF

D: -
V: TRBV2
size: -
J: TRBJ1-2
DNA: TGTGCCAGCAAGAGTAGCGGGGGGACCTATGGCTACACCTTC
CDR3: CASKSSGGTYGYTF

D: -
V: TRBV3-1/TRBV3-2
size: once
J: TRBJ1-2
DNA: TGTGCCAGCAGCCAAGGGGTCAGGGTAGGCTACACCTTC
CDR3: CASSQGVRVGYTF

D: TRBD2
V: TRBV9
size: -
J: TRBJ2-5
DNA: TGTGCCAGCAGCGTAGCCCTAGCGGGGGGGCGGAAGACCCAGTACTTC
CDR3: CASSVALAGGRKTQYF

D: -
V: TRBV27
size: once
J: TRBJ2-1
DNA: TGTGCCAGCAGTCCCCGACCGTCCGGGGAGCAGTTCTTC
CDR3: CASSPRPSGEQFF

D: -
V: TRBV12-3/TRBV12-4
size: -
J: TRBJ2-5
DNA: TGTGCCAGCGGTAGACAGGGTGGGGAGGTCCAGTACTTC
CDR3: CASGRQGGEVQYF

D: TRBD2
V: TRBV5-1
size: -
J: TRBJ2-1
DNA: TGCGCCAGCAGCTTCAGCGGGGGAACTGACAATGAGCAGTTCTTC
CDR3: CASSFSGGTDNEQFF

D: TRBD1
V: TRBV5-1
size: -
J: TRBJ2-1
DNA: TGCGCCAGCAGCTTGGGACAGGGTAACGATGAGCAGTTCTTC
CDR3: CASSLGQGNDEQFF

D: -
V: TRBV2
size: -
J: TRBJ1-5
DNA: TGTGCCAGCCAGGTTAGCAATCAGCCCCAGCATTTT
CDR3: CASQVSNQPQHF

D: TRBD2
V: TRBV6-5
size: -
J: TRBJ2-1
DNA: TGTGCCAGCAGTACCACTAGCGGCGGGGCAGATGAGCAGTTCTTC
CDR3: CASSTTSGGADEQFF

D: -
V: TRBV4-1
size: once
J: TRBJ1-1
DNA: TGCGCCAGCAGCCTCCAACCAGGGGACACTGAAGCTTTCTTT
CDR3: CASSLQPGDTEAFF

D: -
V: TRBV7-2
size: -
J: TRBJ2-3
DNA: TGTGCCAGCAGCCAGGGACTCCTTAGGTTAGATACGCAGTATTTT
CDR3: CASSQGLLRLDTQYF

D: -
V: TRBV7-8
size: -
J: TRBJ1-1
DNA: TGTGCCAGCCTCGGGGGTTCAATGTCGAACACTGAAGCTTTCTTT
CDR3: CASLGGSMSNTEAFF

D: TRBD1
V: TRBV11-2
size: -
J: TRBJ1-1
DNA: TGTGCCAGCAGCTTAGATCGAGGGGGCCGGGTGAGCATGAACACTGAAGCTTTCTTT
CDR3: CASSLDRGGRVSMNTEAFF